This T cell receptor beta chain was found in a study of identical twins. There are 13 residues in the CDR3. Trimming left V 2 bases short and J 7 bases short, with 10 bases between. The germline CDR1 and CDR2 sequences are SGHDT and YYEEEE. TCRdb re-called the 5' RACE reads with MiXCR, one entry per CDR3 protein. The table has about 520,000 distinct CDR3 sequences, 20% to 25% seen once. This clonotype was seen only a few times. These data are also associated with another study on T cells expressing NK-cell markers.

This clonotype originated in a woman under 30 in good health. The chain links TRBV5-6 to TRBJ1-5, with unresolved D. Sequencing used CD4+ T cells sorted from blood. CDR3 loop: CASSFEEAQPQHF. CDR3 DNA: TGTGCCAGCAGCTTCGAGGAGGCCCAGCCCCAGCATTTT.